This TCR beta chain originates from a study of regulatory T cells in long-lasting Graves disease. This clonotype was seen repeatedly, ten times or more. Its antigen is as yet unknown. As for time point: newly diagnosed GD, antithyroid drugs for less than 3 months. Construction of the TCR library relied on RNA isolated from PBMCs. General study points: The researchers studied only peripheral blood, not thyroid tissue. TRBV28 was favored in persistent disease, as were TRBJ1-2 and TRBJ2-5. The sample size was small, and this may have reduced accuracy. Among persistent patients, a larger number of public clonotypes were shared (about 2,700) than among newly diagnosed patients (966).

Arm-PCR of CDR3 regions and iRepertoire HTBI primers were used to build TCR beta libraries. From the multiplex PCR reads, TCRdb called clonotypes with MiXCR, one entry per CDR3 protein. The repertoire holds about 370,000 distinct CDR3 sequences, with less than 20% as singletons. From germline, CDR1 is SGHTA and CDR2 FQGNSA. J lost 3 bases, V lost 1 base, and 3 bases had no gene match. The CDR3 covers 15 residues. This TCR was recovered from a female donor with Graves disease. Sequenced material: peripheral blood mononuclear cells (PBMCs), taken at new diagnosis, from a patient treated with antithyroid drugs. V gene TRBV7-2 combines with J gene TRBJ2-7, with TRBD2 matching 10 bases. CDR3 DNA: TGTGCCAGCAGCTTAGGACTAGCGGGTGGCTACGAGCAGTACTTC. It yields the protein CASSLGLAGGYEQYF.